Listed below are T cell receptor beta chains from one sample, sequenced in a study of blood T cell repertoires in COVID-19. Sequencing was performed with immunoSEQ multiplex PCR; in TCRdb, only in-frame clones are kept and a portion is missing. The sample comprises approximately 46,000 clones, approximately 88% of which are singletons, and 3% to 4.5% rests with the top ten. Material: peripheral blood. These receptors all come from a human donor in a cohort sampled during active COVID-19. CDR3s include the opening cysteine and the closing phenylalanine or tryptophan. A D gene is named only where the DNA matches it firmly. A clone size is listed for some rows: how often the clone was seen (once, few, many), or a class if it is expanded.

d_call: .
v_call: TRBV10-1
clone_size: .
j_call: TRBJ2-5
cdr3_nt: TGCGCCAGCAGTGAGATTTCGCAGGCGCAAGAGACCCAGTACTTC
cdr3_aa: CASSEISQAQETQYF

d_call: .
v_call: TRBV5-1
clone_size: .
j_call: TRBJ1-2
cdr3_nt: TGCGCCAGCAGCCGAACGGATCCCACAGCCATCTTCTATGGCTACACCTTC
cdr3_aa: CASSRTDPTAIFYGYTF

d_call: TRBD1
v_call: TRBV5-4
clone_size: .
j_call: TRBJ1-2
cdr3_nt: TGTGCCAGCAGCTTGGCAGGGGGAAGCTATGTTGACTACACCTTC
cdr3_aa: CASSLAGGSYVDYTF

d_call: .
v_call: TRBV2
clone_size: .
j_call: TRBJ2-1
cdr3_nt: TGTGCCAGCAGTACCAGGGATTTCTCCTACAATGAGCAGTTCTTC
cdr3_aa: CASSTRDFSYNEQFF

d_call: .
v_call: TRBV4-2
clone_size: .
j_call: TRBJ1-2
cdr3_nt: TGTGCCAGCAGCCCCCAAAGGAGCCTTGGCTATGGCTACACCTTC
cdr3_aa: CASSPQRSLGYGYTF

d_call: .
v_call: TRBV6-5
clone_size: .
j_call: TRBJ1-2
cdr3_nt: TGTGCCAGCAGTTACTCGAGGGACACAGGATTGTATGGCTACACCTTC
cdr3_aa: CASSYSRDTGLYGYTF

d_call: TRBD1
v_call: TRBV7-9
clone_size: once
j_call: TRBJ2-3
cdr3_nt: TGTGCCAGCAGCTTACCCCGACAGGGTCCCAGCACAGATACGCAGTATTTT
cdr3_aa: CASSLPRQGPSTDTQYF

d_call: .
v_call: TRBV5-4
clone_size: medium-sized
j_call: TRBJ1-1
cdr3_nt: TGTGCCAGCAGCTTAAATTGGGGGGACACTGAAGCTTTCTTT
cdr3_aa: CASSLNWGDTEAFF

d_call: TRBD1
v_call: TRBV5-1
clone_size: once
j_call: TRBJ2-5
cdr3_nt: TGCGCCAGCAGCATCGGACAGGTCCAAGAGACCCAGTACTTC
cdr3_aa: CASSIGQVQETQYF

d_call: TRBD1
v_call: TRBV5-5
clone_size: .
j_call: TRBJ2-5
cdr3_nt: TGTGCCAGCAGCGCAGGGACAGGGAGTATGGAGACCCAGTACTTC
cdr3_aa: CASSAGTGSMETQYF

d_call: TRBD2
v_call: TRBV7-2
clone_size: .
j_call: TRBJ2-5
cdr3_nt: TGTGCCAGCAGCTTTATCCTAGCGGCAGAGACCCAGTACTTC
cdr3_aa: CASSFILAAETQYF

d_call: .
v_call: TRBV21-1
clone_size: .
j_call: TRBJ1-2
cdr3_nt: TGTGCCAGCAGCAAAGTAGATATAGGGGATTATGGCTACACCTTC
cdr3_aa: CASSKVDIGDYGYTF

d_call: TRBD2
v_call: TRBV11-3
clone_size: .
j_call: TRBJ2-3
cdr3_nt: TGTGCCAGCAGCTTAGGAGGGACTAGCGGTAGCACAGATACGCAGTATTTT
cdr3_aa: CASSLGGTSGSTDTQYF

d_call: .
v_call: TRBV19
clone_size: .
j_call: TRBJ1-4
cdr3_nt: TGTGCCAGTAGTGCAGGGGTGAAGGAAGAAAAACTGTTTTTT
cdr3_aa: CASSAGVKEEKLFF

d_call: TRBD2
v_call: TRBV19
clone_size: once
j_call: TRBJ2-7
cdr3_nt: TGTGCCAGTAGGGCTGGCGGGGGTAGCTCCTACGAGCAGTACTTC
cdr3_aa: CASRAGGGSSYEQYF

d_call: TRBD1
v_call: TRBV18
clone_size: .
j_call: TRBJ2-4
cdr3_nt: TGTGCCAGCTCACCCTCAGTCCCGGGACAGGGCATAACAACCAAAAACATTCAGTACTTC
cdr3_aa: CASSPSVPGQGITTKNIQYF

d_call: .
v_call: TRBV4-1
clone_size: few
j_call: TRBJ1-5
cdr3_nt: TGCGCCAGCAGCCAAGTCGGCGGAGGCATCAATCAGCCCCAGCATTTT
cdr3_aa: CASSQVGGGINQPQHF

d_call: TRBD1
v_call: TRBV9
clone_size: .
j_call: TRBJ1-4
cdr3_nt: TGTGCCAGCAGCGCGGGACAGGGCAAGGAAAAACTGTTTTTT
cdr3_aa: CASSAGQGKEKLFF

d_call: TRBD2
v_call: TRBV4-2
clone_size: once
j_call: TRBJ2-3
cdr3_nt: TGTGCCAGCAGCCAAGACGCGGGGGTATGGACTAAAGGGCAGTATTTT
cdr3_aa: CASSQDAGVWTKGQYF

d_call: .
v_call: TRBV5-6
clone_size: .
j_call: TRBJ1-6
cdr3_nt: TGTGCCAGCAGCTTGTGGAGGAATTCACCCCTCCACTTT
cdr3_aa: CASSLWRNSPLHF

d_call: TRBD2
v_call: TRBV27
clone_size: .
j_call: TRBJ2-7
cdr3_nt: TGTGCCAGCGGTATTCCGGGACTAGTCTTTCGCGAGCAGTACTTC
cdr3_aa: CASGIPGLVFREQYF

d_call: TRBD1
v_call: TRBV7-2
clone_size: .
j_call: TRBJ2-1
cdr3_nt: TGTGCCAGCAGCTTAAGAGGGACAGGGGTGGGCAATGAGCAGTTCTTC
cdr3_aa: CASSLRGTGVGNEQFF

d_call: TRBD2
v_call: TRBV7-2
clone_size: .
j_call: TRBJ2-1
cdr3_nt: TGTGCCAGCAGCCAGGGACTAGCGGGGGGTAACGATGAGCAGTTCTTC
cdr3_aa: CASSQGLAGGNDEQFF

d_call: .
v_call: TRBV7-9
clone_size: .
j_call: TRBJ1-1
cdr3_nt: TGTGTCAGCAGCATACAGAACACTGAAGCTTTCTTT
cdr3_aa: CVSSIQNTEAFF

d_call: TRBD1
v_call: TRBV5-1
clone_size: .
j_call: TRBJ2-3
cdr3_nt: TGCGCCAGCAGCTGGGGACAGCTTTCAGATACGCAGTATTTT
cdr3_aa: CASSWGQLSDTQYF

d_call: .
v_call: TRBV28
clone_size: .
j_call: TRBJ1-5
cdr3_nt: TGTGCCAGCATGGGGGGGGCAGGCGGCAATCAGCCCCAGCATTTT
cdr3_aa: CASMGGAGGNQPQHF

d_call: TRBD2
v_call: TRBV7-2
clone_size: .
j_call: TRBJ2-1
cdr3_nt: TGTGCCAGCAGCCCTGGGACTAGCGGGGGCAAGCAGTTCTTC
cdr3_aa: CASSPGTSGGKQFF

d_call: TRBD2
v_call: TRBV20-1
clone_size: .
j_call: TRBJ2-1
cdr3_nt: TGCAGTGCTAGTTTAATAGCGGGGGTCTACAATGAGCAGTTCTTC
cdr3_aa: CSASLIAGVYNEQFF

d_call: TRBD1
v_call: TRBV4-3
clone_size: .
j_call: TRBJ1-5
cdr3_nt: TGCGCCAGCAGCCAAGGCACAGGGGGGAGCAATCAGCCCCAGCATTTT
cdr3_aa: CASSQGTGGSNQPQHF

d_call: TRBD1
v_call: TRBV5-6
clone_size: .
j_call: TRBJ1-5
cdr3_nt: TGTGCCAGCAGCCGGGACAGGGGTTATGGTCAGCCCCAGCATTTT
cdr3_aa: CASSRDRGYGQPQHF

d_call: .
v_call: TRBV18
clone_size: .
j_call: TRBJ1-3
cdr3_nt: TGTGCCAGCTCACCATCTAGTAGAGTTCCTGGAAACACCATATATTTT
cdr3_aa: CASSPSSRVPGNTIYF

d_call: TRBD2
v_call: TRBV19
clone_size: .
j_call: TRBJ2-1
cdr3_nt: TGTGCCAGTATAAGTTTTGGCGGGGGGGACAATGAGCAGTTCTTC
cdr3_aa: CASISFGGGDNEQFF

d_call: TRBD2
v_call: TRBV4-2
clone_size: .
j_call: TRBJ2-3
cdr3_nt: TGTGCCAGCAGCAGCCTAGCGGGGGGGACAGATACGCAGTATTTT
cdr3_aa: CASSSLAGGTDTQYF

d_call: TRBD2
v_call: TRBV5-1
clone_size: few
j_call: TRBJ2-7
cdr3_nt: TGCGCCAGCAGTCATGGTCTACGGGACTACGCCTACGAGCAGTACTTC
cdr3_aa: CASSHGLRDYAYEQYF

d_call: .
v_call: TRBV13
clone_size: .
j_call: TRBJ2-7
cdr3_nt: TGTGCCAGCAGCTTAGCCCCGGGTTTCGACGAGCAGTACTTC
cdr3_aa: CASSLAPGFDEQYF

d_call: TRBD2
v_call: TRBV29-1
clone_size: .
j_call: TRBJ2-1
cdr3_nt: TGCAGCGCCGGGACTAGCGGCTACAATGAGCAGTTCTTC
cdr3_aa: CSAGTSGYNEQFF

d_call: TRBD1
v_call: TRBV20-1
clone_size: .
j_call: TRBJ1-5
cdr3_nt: TGCAGTGCTAGTTACTCCAGGGGGGATCAGCCCCAGCATTTT
cdr3_aa: CSASYSRGDQPQHF

d_call: TRBD1
v_call: TRBV11-1
clone_size: .
j_call: TRBJ1-1
cdr3_nt: TGTGCCAGCAGCATAAGGGACAGTGTCCACACTGAAGCTTTCTTT
cdr3_aa: CASSIRDSVHTEAFF

d_call: TRBD2
v_call: TRBV27
clone_size: once
j_call: TRBJ2-1
cdr3_nt: TGTGCCAGCAGTCGGGAGATCCCCCGGACTAGCGGGAACTCTGACAATGAGCAGTTCTTC
cdr3_aa: CASSREIPRTSGNSDNEQFF

d_call: .
v_call: TRBV19
clone_size: .
j_call: TRBJ2-5
cdr3_nt: TGTGCCAGTAAGGCAGGACTGTACCAAGAGACCCAGTACTTC
cdr3_aa: CASKAGLYQETQYF

d_call: .
v_call: TRBV5-1
clone_size: .
j_call: TRBJ1-1
cdr3_nt: TGCGCCAGCAGCTCCAACAGGAACACTGAAGCTTTCTTT
cdr3_aa: CASSSNRNTEAFF

d_call: .
v_call: TRBV5-1
clone_size: .
j_call: TRBJ2-7
cdr3_nt: TGCGCCAGCAGGCCCCCGGGAGCCCGCCACGAGCAGTACTTC
cdr3_aa: CASRPPGARHEQYF

d_call: .
v_call: TRBV27
clone_size: .
j_call: TRBJ2-7
cdr3_nt: TGTGCCAGCAGCGCGGGATCCGTTTTCTACGAGCAGTACTTC
cdr3_aa: CASSAGSVFYEQYF

d_call: .
v_call: TRBV4-2
clone_size: few
j_call: TRBJ2-1
cdr3_nt: TGTGCCAGCAGCCGCGCGGTATTAGAATTTTCCTACAATGAGCAGTTCTTC
cdr3_aa: CASSRAVLEFSYNEQFF

d_call: .
v_call: TRBV9
clone_size: .
j_call: TRBJ2-2
cdr3_nt: TGTGCCAGCAGCGCAGGACAGACTAACACCGGGGAGCTGTTTTTT
cdr3_aa: CASSAGQTNTGELFF